The present entry profiles one TCR beta chain with its context. Antigen: not known. Assay used: immunoSEQ multiplex PCR; TCRdb lists only in-frame clones, some missing. Among about 120,000 clones listed, 88% were seen once. The source of the sample is a study of T cell responses to AZD1222 COVID-19 vaccine. Study-level findings and limits: Across spike, vaccine-associated CD4 TCRs were found, dominant at 160-218 and 743-854.

Looked up from germline, CDR1 is SGHNT and CDR2 is YENEEA. CDR3 size: 15 residues. V was shortened by 0 bases and J by 4 bases, with 12 bases between the two germline ends. This chain links TRBV11-3 with TRBJ1-1; no clear D gene. This specimen consisted of peripheral blood, obtained on day 0 of AZD1222 vaccination. The clonotype originates from an adult in good health. CDR3 amino acids: CASSLDSKHPTEAFF. The CDR3 bases are TGTGCCAGCAGCTTAGATTCCAAGCACCCCACTGAAGCTTTCTTT.